These 21 T cell receptor beta chains were all obtained from the same sample, sequenced in a study of identical twins. Each CDR3 protein gets one entry after TCRdb re-called the 5' RACE reads with MiXCR. Here the sample spans about 530,000 distinct CDR3 sequences, approximately 16% being singletons. The same sample was also studied in work on yellow fever vaccine responses in identical twins.

Sequencing was carried out using CD4+ T cells sorted from blood. Every receptor here comes from a woman between 18 and 29 years old in good health.

The chain combines TRBV28 with TRBJ2-7, with a weak D call TRBD2 (5 bases). CDR3 length equals 13 residues. The V end lost 4 bases, the J end lost 5 bases, and 12 bases lay between the germline ends. Germline CDR1 reads MDHEN; CDR2 reads SYDVKM. The chain's CDR3 is CASSSRARDEQYV. The CDR3 nucleotides are TGTGCCAGCAGTTCTAGGGCGAGGGACGAGCAGTACGTC.

In this sample, this clonotype turned up many times. This chain uses TRBV24-1 with TRBJ2-3; D is ambiguous. Per the germline V gene, CDR1 is KGHDR and CDR2 is SFDVKD. CDR3 size: 15 residues. Trimming left V 6 bases short and J 0 bases short, with 12 bases between. CDR3 in amino acids: CATSSPGLSTDTQYF. For the CDR3, the DNA is TGTGCCACCAGTTCACCGGGCCTTAGCACAGATACGCAGTATTTT.

This clonotype was recorded many times. CDR3 nucleotide sequence: TGTGCCACCAGTGGGGCTAGCGGGGCGAACACCGGGGAGCTGTTTTTT. Its translation is CATSGASGANTGELFF. The chain links TRBV24-1 to TRBJ2-2, with TRBD2 matching 9 bases. Trimming at V came to 5 bases and at J to 0 bases, leaving 3 bases not matched to a gene. CDR1 is KGHDR and CDR2 is SFDVKD in the germline V gene. This CDR3 is 16 amino acids long.

The J gene is TRBJ2-3, the V gene TRBV10-3; 10 nucleotides match TRBD1. Looked up from germline, CDR1 is ENHRY and CDR2 is SYGVKD. The V and J ends lost 3 bases and 6 bases, in that order; junction bases with no gene match: 6. This CDR3 has 15 residues. The CDR3 reads CAISDRQGATDTQYF. DNA for the CDR3: TGTGCCATCAGTGACCGACAGGGGGCAACGGATACGCAGTATTTT.

This clonotype was picked up a small number of times. The chain carries TRBV10-2 and TRBJ2-3; the D gene is possibly TRBD2 (7 bases). The V gene's germline CDR1 is WSHSY and CDR2 SAAADI. Trimming took 6 bases from V and 3 from J, leaving 22 bases between them. This CDR3 is 17 amino acids long. The DNA of the CDR3 is TGCGCCAGCAGGGGGACAAGTGGGGGGGCGGTGACAGATACGCAGTATTTT. It codes for CASRGTSGGAVTDTQYF.

The CDR3 is CASSQGSRGPRGGELFF. In DNA form, the CDR3 reads TGCGCCAGCAGCCAAGGGTCAAGGGGGCCTCGGGGCGGGGAGCTGTTTTTT. This chain connects TRBV4-1 to TRBJ2-2; 7 bases agree with TRBD1. This CDR3 has 17 amino acids. After removal of 1 base from V and 7 bases from J, the junction contained 12 bases not matched to a gene. CDR1 is MGHRA and CDR2 is YSYEKL in the germline V gene.

This clonotype occurred a few times. The rearrangement joins TRBV5-1 to TRBJ2-3; 7 nucleotides agree with TRBD2. The CDR3 is 14 residues long. CDR1 and CDR2 (germline): SGHRS, YFSETQ. J lost 6 bases, V lost 7 bases, and 11 bases had no gene match. The CDR3 reads CASGLSGASDTQYF. CDR3 DNA: TGCGCCAGCGGACTAAGCGGGGCTTCTGATACGCAGTATTTT. The full variable domain, with the rest looked up from reference TRBV5-1 and TRBJ2-3, is KAGVTQTPRYLIKTRGQQVTLSCSPISGHRSVSWYQQTPGQGLQFLFEYFSETQRNKGNFPGRFSGRQFSNSRSEMNVSTLELGDSALYLCASGLSGASDTQYFGPGTRLTVL.

This clonotype was found a few times. The genes are TRBV29-1 and TRBJ2-2; D is possibly TRBD2 (5 bases). Looked up from germline, CDR1 is SQVTM and CDR2 is ANQGSEA. CDR3 length: 13 amino acids. The V end lost 1 base, the J end lost 4 bases, and 7 bases lay between the germline ends. The CDR3 region is CSVEGAGTGELFF. CDR3 nucleotide sequence: TGCAGCGTTGAAGGGGCGGGCACCGGGGAGCTGTTTTTT.

V is TRBV7-2 and J is TRBJ2-5, with 7 bases matching TRBD2. The germline V gene encodes CDR1 SGHTA and CDR2 FQGNSA. The CDR3 contains 16 residues. V was clipped by 1 base and J by 2 bases; unmatched bases: 7. DNA for the CDR3: TGTGCCAGCAGCTTAGTGGATCTAGCGGTTCAAGAGACCCAGTACTTC. This sequence encodes CASSLVDLAVQETQYF.

This clonotype was detected only a few times. The chain has TRBV28 and TRBJ2-7, with TRBD2 matching 12 bases. The germline V gene encodes CDR1 MDHEN and CDR2 SYDVKM. V lost 6 bases and J lost 6; bases outside the gene matches: 6. The CDR3 spans 14 residues. The CDR3 nucleotides are TGTGCCAGCAGATCGCTAGCGGGGGGGCCCGAGCAGTACGTC. Protein: CASRSLAGGPEQYV.

The gene calls are TRBV9 and TRBJ2-5, with TRBD2 as a possible D gene (5 bases). Germline V gene sequence: CDR1 SGDLS, CDR2 YYNGEE. V lost 1 base to trimming and J lost 2 bases, with 21 bases between them. The CDR3 sequence is 18 residues long. CDR3 protein: CASSVTPGSPNPQETQYF. The CDR3 DNA follows: TGTGCCAGCAGCGTAACCCCGGGATCACCGAACCCTCAAGAGACCCAGTACTTC.

This clonotype was observed a handful of times. V usage is TRBV10-2 and J usage is TRBJ1-5, with 7 bases matching TRBD1. Losses at the gene ends were 3 bases for V and 3 bases for J; bases not matched to a gene: 5. The CDR3 extends over 15 amino acids. Germline V lookup: CDR1 WSHSY, CDR2 SAAADI. The CDR3 loop is CASSDWDRDNQPQHF. The CDR3 DNA reads as TGCGCCAGCAGTGATTGGGACAGAGACAATCAGCCCCAGCATTTT.

This clonotype was found a few times. CDR3 DNA: TGTGCCACCAGTGATCCCTCGGGGGGTGAGCAGTTCTTC. Its translation is CATSDPSGGEQFF. J is TRBJ2-1 and V is TRBV24-1; 7 bases are shared with TRBD2. Germline trimming cut 3 bases from V and 9 bases from J; bases unmatched to any gene: 4. The CDR3 is 13 residues long. Germline loops: CDR1 KGHDR, CDR2 SFDVKD.

The V and J genes are TRBV6-1 and TRBJ2-7; 11 bases map to TRBD1. The CDR3 has 12 amino acids. Germline V CDR1 and CDR2: MNHNS, SASEGT. With 11 bases clipped from V and 4 bases from J, the junction kept 4 bases outside the gene matches. This chain's CDR3 is CAGQGARYEQYF. In DNA form, the CDR3 reads TGTGCCGGACAGGGGGCACGATACGAGCAGTACTTC.

This clonotype has just a few counts. The chain employs TRBV29-1 and TRBJ2-7; the D gene could be TRBD1 or TRBD2 (5 bases each). The length of the CDR3 is 14 residues. V was pared by 3 bases and J by 1 base, with 13 bases between. Germline CDR1 is SQVTM and CDR2 is ANQGSEA. Here the CDR3 reads CSVEGPGLSYEQYF. CDR3 coding DNA: TGCAGCGTTGAGGGCCCGGGGCTGTCCTACGAGCAGTACTTC.

The chain has TRBV12-3 or TRBV12-4 and TRBJ2-5, with D perhaps matching TRBD1 (5 bases). Trimming took off 9 bases at V and 2 bases at J, with 13 bases between the two ends. The CDR3 extends over 13 amino acids. CDR3 DNA sequence: TGTGCCAGTGGAGCAGGGTCGCAAGAGACCCAGTACTTC. It codes for CASGAGSQETQYF.

This chain connects TRBV28 to TRBJ2-4, with TRBD1 matching 7 bases. Looked up from germline, CDR1 is MDHEN and CDR2 is SYDVKM. V dropped 6 bases and J dropped 2; count of bases not matched to a gene: 22. The CDR3 runs to 20 residues. The CDR3, as DNA: TGTGCCAGCAGCCCCCTACAGGGGCCCTATGCCTTACTGTCCAAAAACATTCAGTACTTC. This encodes CASSPLQGPYALLSKNIQYF.

This CDR3 is CASSFQTVSYGYTF. The CDR3 DNA follows: TGTGCCAGCAGTTTTCAGACAGTAAGCTATGGCTACACCTTC. This rearrangement joins TRBV28 to TRBJ1-2; D might be TRBD1 (5 bases). The CDR3 contains 14 residues. Trimming pared 3 bases from V and 4 bases from J, leaving 12 bases between. The germline CDR1 and CDR2 sequences are MDHEN and SYDVKM.

The chain uses TRBV5-1 and TRBJ2-3, with 7 bases aligning to TRBD2. Germline values: CDR1 SGHRS, CDR2 YFSETQ. This CDR3 has 14 residues. The V segment lost 5 bases and the J segment 5 bases; nucleotides outside the gene matches: 8. CDR3 residues: CASRTGGGLDTQYF. CDR3 nucleotides: TGCGCCAGCAGGACGGGAGGCGGCTTAGATACGCAGTATTTT.

The chain is built from TRBV28 and TRBJ2-3; 8 bases are shared with TRBD1. Per germline, CDR1 MDHEN and CDR2 SYDVKM. There are 15 residues in the CDR3. V gave up 3 bases and J gave up 4 bases; unmatched junction bases: 6. The CDR3 DNA reads as TGTGCCAGCAGTTTTCCAGGGGGCGGAGCAGATACGCAGTATTTT. It yields the protein CASSFPGGGADTQYF.

The chain combines TRBV29-1 with TRBJ1-1; D remains unclear. Trimming cost V 5 bases and J 0 bases, with 4 bases left between them. This CDR3 comprises 11 residues. The V gene's germline CDR1 is SQVTM and CDR2 ANQGSEA. CDR3 DNA: TGCAGCGTTTCCATGAACACTGAAGCTTTCTTT. Encoded protein: CSVSMNTEAFF.